This paragraph covers one T cell receptor (beta chain) sequence. The data belong to a study of shared clonotypes between healthy human individuals. The authors split each subset's genomic DNA evenly across several immunoSEQ plates. The assay was immunoSEQ multiplex PCR, and TCRdb's table has in-frame clones only and misses some. The sample yields roughly 2.2 million clones, 80% to 95% seen once. V dropped 1 base and J dropped 7; count of bases not matched to a gene: 4. The CDR3 has 15 amino acids. CDR1 and CDR2 from the germline V gene are SGHAT and FQNNGV. This sequence joins TRBV11-2 and TRBJ1-2; TRBD1 matches at 12 bases. The receptor was isolated from a man younger than 35 in good health. Some clones in this sample may be carry-over from other donors' samples. The sample consisted of naive CD4+ T cells from PBMCs. Sample subset: CD45RA+ positively selected. CDR3 bases: TGTGCCAGCAGCTTAGCGGGGACAGGGGGCTCTGGCTACACCTTC. Residues: CASSLAGTGGSGYTF.